This T cell receptor beta chain was recovered during a study of T cell repertoires in cytomegalovirus infection (dated by TCRdb to between 2019 and 2020). In terms of the full investigation: The HLA type of each donor mattered for the analysis, because public TCR beta signatures pointed to carriage of CMV infection along with the matching HLA type. Broad study findings and their caveats: In the ex vivo response, HLA-C-restricted CMV-specific TCR beta clonotypes were dominant, and in two of eight donors the single most frequent clonotype came from this HLA-C-restricted group. Carriers of CMV infection plus the relevant HLA type were discriminated by the cumulative frequency of public TCR beta family members in the study cohort and in an independent roughly 340-donor cohort.

CDR3 length: 13 amino acids, cysteine to phenylalanine. Just the 39-base CDR3 DNA is kept, in frame starting at base 1. Looking up the germline V gene yields CDR1 SNHLY and CDR2 FYNNEI. V lost 7 bases and J lost 3 bases, and the count of bases not matched to a germline gene is 6. TCRdb records Illumina HiSeq 1500 as the sequencer. TCRdb took the public reads, trimmed them with fastp at Q25, ran MiXCR for clone calling and kept in-frame beta chains. CDR3 protein sequences are deduplicated, and each keeps its most common genes and DNA. The sample contains around 320,000 distinct CDR3 sequences, 8% to 10% of them found a single time. The ten largest make up about 3.9% of the sample. This clonotype showed up just a few times. The antigen this receptor binds is unknown. Qualities for individual bases were not recorded, and no much larger clone is one base off.

The rearrangement combines TRBV2 with TRBJ2-7, with 7 bases in between that match TRBD1. The sample was PBMCs. This sequence originates from a human donor in good health (CMV status not recorded). Some clones in this sample may be carry-over from other donors' samples. CDR3 region: CASMARQGYEQYF. In nucleotides, the sequence is TGTGCCAGCATGGCCCGACAGGGCTACGAGCAGTACTTC.